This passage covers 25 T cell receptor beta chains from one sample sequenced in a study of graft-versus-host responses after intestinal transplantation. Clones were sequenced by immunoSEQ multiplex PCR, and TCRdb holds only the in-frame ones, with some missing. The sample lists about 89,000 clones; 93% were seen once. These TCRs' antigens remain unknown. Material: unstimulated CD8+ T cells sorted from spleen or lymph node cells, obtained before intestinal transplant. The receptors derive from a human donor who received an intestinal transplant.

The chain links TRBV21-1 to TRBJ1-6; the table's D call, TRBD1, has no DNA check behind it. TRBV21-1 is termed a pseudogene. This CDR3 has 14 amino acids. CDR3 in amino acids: CASSKGGPGPPLHF. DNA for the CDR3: TGTGCCAGCAGCAAAGGGGGCCCCGGGCCACCCCTCCACTTT.

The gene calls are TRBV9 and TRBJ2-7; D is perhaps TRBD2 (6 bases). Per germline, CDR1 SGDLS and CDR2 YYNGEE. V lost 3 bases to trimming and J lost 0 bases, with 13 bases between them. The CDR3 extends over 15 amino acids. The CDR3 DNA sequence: TGTGCCAGCAGCGAGGGAGGCAGCTACTCCTACGAGCAGTACTTC. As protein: CASSEGGSYSYEQYF.

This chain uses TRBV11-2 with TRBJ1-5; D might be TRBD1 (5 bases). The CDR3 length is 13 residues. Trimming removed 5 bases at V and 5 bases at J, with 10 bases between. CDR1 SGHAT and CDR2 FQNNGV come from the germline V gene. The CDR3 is CASSTGLYQPQHF. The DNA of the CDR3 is TGTGCCAGCAGCACGGGACTTTATCAGCCCCAGCATTTT.

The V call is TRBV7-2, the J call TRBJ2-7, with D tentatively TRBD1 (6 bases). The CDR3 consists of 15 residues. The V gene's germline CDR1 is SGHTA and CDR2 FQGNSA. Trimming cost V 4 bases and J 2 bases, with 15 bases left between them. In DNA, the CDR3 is TGTGCCAGCAGCTCAAGGGGGTCAATAGCCTACGAGCAGTACTTC. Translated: CASSSRGSIAYEQYF.

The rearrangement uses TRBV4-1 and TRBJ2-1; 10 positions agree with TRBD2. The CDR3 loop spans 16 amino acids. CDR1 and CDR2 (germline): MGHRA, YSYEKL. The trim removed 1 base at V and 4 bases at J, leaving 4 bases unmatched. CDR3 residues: CASSQVSGGTYNEQFF. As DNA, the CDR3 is TGCGCCAGCAGCCAAGTTAGCGGGGGGACGTACAATGAGCAGTTCTTC.

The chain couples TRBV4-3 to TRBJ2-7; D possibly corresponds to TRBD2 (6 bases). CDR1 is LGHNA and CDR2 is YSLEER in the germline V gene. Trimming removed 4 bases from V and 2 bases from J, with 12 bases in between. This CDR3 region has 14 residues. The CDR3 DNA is TGCGCCAGCAGCCCTAACGGGGGTGCCTACGAGCAGTACTTC. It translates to CASSPNGGAYEQYF.

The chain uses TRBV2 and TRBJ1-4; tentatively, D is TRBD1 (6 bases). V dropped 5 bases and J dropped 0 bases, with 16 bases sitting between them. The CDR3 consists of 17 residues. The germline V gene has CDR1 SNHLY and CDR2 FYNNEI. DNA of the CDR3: TGTGCCAGCAGTTGGACAGTTGACGATGCAACTAATGAAAAACTGTTTTTT. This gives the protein CASSWTVDDATNEKLFF.

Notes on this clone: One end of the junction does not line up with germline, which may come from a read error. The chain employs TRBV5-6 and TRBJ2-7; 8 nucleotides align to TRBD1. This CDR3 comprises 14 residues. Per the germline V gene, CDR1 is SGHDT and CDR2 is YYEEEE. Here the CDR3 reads CASSSGTGSYGQYF. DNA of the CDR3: TGTGCCAGCAGCTCCGGGACAGGTTCCTACGGGCAGTACTTC.

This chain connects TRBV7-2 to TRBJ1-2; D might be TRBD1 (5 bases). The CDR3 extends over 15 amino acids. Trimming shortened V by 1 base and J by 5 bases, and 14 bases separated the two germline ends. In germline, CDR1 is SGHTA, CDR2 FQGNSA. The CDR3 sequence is CASSLGPLSGYGYTF. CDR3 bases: TGTGCCAGCAGCTTAGGACCGCTCTCAGGGTATGGCTACACCTTC.

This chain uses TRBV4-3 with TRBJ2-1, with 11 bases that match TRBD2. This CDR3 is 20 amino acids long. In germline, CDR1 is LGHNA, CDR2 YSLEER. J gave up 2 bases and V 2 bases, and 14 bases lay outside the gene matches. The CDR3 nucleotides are TGCGCCAGCAGCCAAAGAGGGCCTAGCGGGGGGAGCGACACCTACAATGAGCAGTTCTTC. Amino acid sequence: CASSQRGPSGGSDTYNEQFF.

CDR3 DNA sequence: TGTGCCAGCAGTTGGACCGGGACTGATCTTGAAAAACTGTTTTTT. This sequence encodes CASSWTGTDLEKLFF. The chain carries TRBV6-5 and TRBJ1-4, with D perhaps TRBD1 (5 bases). V gave up 4 bases and J gave up 7 bases, with 16 bases separating them. This CDR3 region has 15 residues. Germline assignment: CDR1 MNHEY and CDR2 SVGAGI.

The CDR3 region is CASSSFRGDTQYF. The CDR3 nucleotides are TGTGCCAGCAGCTCTTTTAGGGGAGATACGCAGTATTTT. The chain joins TRBV7-2 to TRBJ2-3; D is perhaps TRBD1 (5 bases). CDR1 SGHTA and CDR2 FQGNSA come from the germline V gene. V lost 4 bases and J 5 bases, leaving 10 bases between the germline ends. The CDR3 spans 13 residues.

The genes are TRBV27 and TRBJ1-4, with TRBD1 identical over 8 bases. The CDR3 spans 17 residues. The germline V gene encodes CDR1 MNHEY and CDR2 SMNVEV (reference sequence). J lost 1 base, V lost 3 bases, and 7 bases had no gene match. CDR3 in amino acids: CASSFLGQGLTNEKLFF. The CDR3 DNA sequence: TGTGCCAGCAGTTTTCTCGGACAGGGATTAACTAATGAAAAACTGTTTTTT.

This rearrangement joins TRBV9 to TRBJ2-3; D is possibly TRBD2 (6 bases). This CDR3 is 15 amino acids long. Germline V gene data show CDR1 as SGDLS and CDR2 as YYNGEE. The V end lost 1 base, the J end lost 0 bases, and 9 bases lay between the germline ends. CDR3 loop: CASSVSGVSTDTQYF. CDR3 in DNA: TGTGCCAGCAGCGTATCGGGGGTTAGCACAGATACGCAGTATTTT. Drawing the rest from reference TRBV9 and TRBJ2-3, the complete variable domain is DSGVTQTPKHLITATGQRVTLRCSPRSGDLSVYWYQQSLDQGLQFLIQYYNGEERAKGNILERFSAQQFPDLHSELNLSSLELGDSALYFCASSVSGVSTDTQYFGPGTRLTVL.

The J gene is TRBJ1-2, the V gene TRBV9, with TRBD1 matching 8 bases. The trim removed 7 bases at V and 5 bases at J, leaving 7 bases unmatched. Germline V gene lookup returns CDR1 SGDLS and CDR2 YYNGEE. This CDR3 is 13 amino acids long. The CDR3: CASGGQGGYGYTF. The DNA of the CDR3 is TGTGCCAGCGGAGGACAGGGAGGTTATGGCTACACCTTC.

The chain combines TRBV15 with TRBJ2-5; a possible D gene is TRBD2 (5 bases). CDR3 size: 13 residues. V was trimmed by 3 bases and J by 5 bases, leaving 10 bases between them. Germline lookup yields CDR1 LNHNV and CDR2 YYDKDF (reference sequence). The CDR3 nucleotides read TGTGCCACCAGCAGCCCCCCGGGGGAGACCCAGTACTTC. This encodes CATSSPPGETQYF.

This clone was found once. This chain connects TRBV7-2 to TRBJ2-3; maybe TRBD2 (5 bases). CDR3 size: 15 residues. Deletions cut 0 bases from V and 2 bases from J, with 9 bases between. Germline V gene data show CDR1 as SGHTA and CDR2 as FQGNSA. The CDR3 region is CASSLARVVTDTQYF. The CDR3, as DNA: TGTGCCAGCAGCTTAGCGCGGGTGGTCACAGATACGCAGTATTTT. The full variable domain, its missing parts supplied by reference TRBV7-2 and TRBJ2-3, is GAGVSQSPSNKVTEKGKDVELRCDPISGHTALYWYRQSLGQGLEFLIYFQGNSAPDKSGLPSDRFSAERTGGSVSTLTIQRTQQEDSAVYLCASSLARVVTDTQYFGPGTRLTVL.

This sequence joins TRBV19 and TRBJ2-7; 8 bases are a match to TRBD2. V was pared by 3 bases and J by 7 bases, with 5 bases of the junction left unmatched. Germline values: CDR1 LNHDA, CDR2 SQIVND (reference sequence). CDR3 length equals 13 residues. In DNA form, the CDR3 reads TGTGCCAGTAGTATCTCCGGGGGGGAAGAGCAGTACTTC. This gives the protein CASSISGGEEQYF.

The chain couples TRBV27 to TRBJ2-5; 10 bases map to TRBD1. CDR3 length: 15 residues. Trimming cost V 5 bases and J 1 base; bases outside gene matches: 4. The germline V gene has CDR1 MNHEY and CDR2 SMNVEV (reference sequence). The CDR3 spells CASSPWTGGQETQYF. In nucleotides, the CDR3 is TGTGCCAGCAGTCCATGGACAGGGGGCCAAGAGACCCAGTACTTC.

Written as DNA, the CDR3 is TGTGCCAGCAGCTTAGCGCCCACAGGTAACAATGAGCAGTTCTTC. Translating gives CASSLAPTGNNEQFF. The chain couples TRBV7-9 to TRBJ2-1, with D perhaps matching TRBD1 (5 bases). The CDR3 extends over 15 amino acids. Germline V gene data show CDR1 as SEHNR and CDR2 as FQNEAQ (reference sequence). V was clipped by 0 bases and J by 5 bases, with 11 bases between them.

The CDR3 nucleotides are TGTGCCAGCATCGACGGGACAGGGTGGGACAATGAGCAGTTCTTC. Translating it yields CASIDGTGWDNEQFF. The chain recombines TRBV7-9 with TRBJ2-1, with 9 bases identical to TRBD1. The CDR3 totals 15 residues. The V gene's germline CDR1 is SEHNR and CDR2 FQNEAQ (reference sequence). Trimming removed 7 bases from V and 5 bases from J; junction bases left unmatched: 9.

The CDR3 region is CASSIAPGVFYNEQFF. Here the CDR3 DNA reads TGTGCCAGTAGTATAGCCCCAGGGGTGTTTTACAATGAGCAGTTCTTC. V gene TRBV19 combines with J gene TRBJ2-1; TRBD1 is a possible D gene (6 bases). The CDR3 contains 16 residues. Looked up from germline, CDR1 is LNHDA and CDR2 is SQIVND (reference sequence). V lost 1 base and J lost 4, with 14 bases in between. Using reference TRBV19 and TRBJ2-1 for the parts outside the CDR3, the full variable domain is DGGITQSPKYLFRKEGQNVTLSCEQNLNHDAMYWYRQDPGQGLRLIYYSQIVNDFQKGDIAEGYSVSREKKESFPLTVTSAQKNPTAFYLCASSIAPGVFYNEQFFGPGTRLTVL.

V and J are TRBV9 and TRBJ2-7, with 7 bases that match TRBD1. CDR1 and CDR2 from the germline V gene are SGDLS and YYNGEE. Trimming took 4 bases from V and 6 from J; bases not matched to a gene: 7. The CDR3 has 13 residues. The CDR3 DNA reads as TGTGCCAGCAGCTACCGGGACAGCGGCGAGCAGTACTTC. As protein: CASSYRDSGEQYF.

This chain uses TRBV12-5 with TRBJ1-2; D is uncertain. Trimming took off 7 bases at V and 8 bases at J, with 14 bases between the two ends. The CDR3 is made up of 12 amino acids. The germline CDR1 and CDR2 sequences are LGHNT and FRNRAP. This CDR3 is CASARDGRGYTF. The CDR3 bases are TGTGCTAGTGCTAGGGATGGGAGAGGCTACACCTTC.

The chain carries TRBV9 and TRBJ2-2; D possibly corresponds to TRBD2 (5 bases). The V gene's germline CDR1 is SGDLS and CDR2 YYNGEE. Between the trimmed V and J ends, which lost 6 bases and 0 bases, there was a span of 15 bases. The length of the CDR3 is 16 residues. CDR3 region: CASTSAAYTNTGELFF. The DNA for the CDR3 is TGTGCCAGCACCTCAGCGGCATACACGAACACCGGGGAGCTGTTTTTT.